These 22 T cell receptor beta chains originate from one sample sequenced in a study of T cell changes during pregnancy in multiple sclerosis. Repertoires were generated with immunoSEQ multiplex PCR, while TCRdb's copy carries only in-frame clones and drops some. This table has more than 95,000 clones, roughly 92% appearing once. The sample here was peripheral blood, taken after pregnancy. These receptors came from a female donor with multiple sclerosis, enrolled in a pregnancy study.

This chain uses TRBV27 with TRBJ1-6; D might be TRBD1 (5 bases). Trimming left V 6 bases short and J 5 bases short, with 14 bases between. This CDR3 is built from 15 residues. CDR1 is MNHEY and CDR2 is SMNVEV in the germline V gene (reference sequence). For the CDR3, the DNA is TGTGCCAGCAGCCTAAGACAGACGAATAATTCACCCCTCCACTTT. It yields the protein CASSLRQTNNSPLHF.

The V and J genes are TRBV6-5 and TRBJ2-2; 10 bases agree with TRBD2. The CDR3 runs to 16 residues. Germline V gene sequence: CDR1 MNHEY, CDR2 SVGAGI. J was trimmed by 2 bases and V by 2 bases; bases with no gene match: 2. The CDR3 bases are TGTGCCAGCAGTTACGGACTAGCGGTTAACACCGGGGAGCTGTTTTTT. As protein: CASSYGLAVNTGELFF.

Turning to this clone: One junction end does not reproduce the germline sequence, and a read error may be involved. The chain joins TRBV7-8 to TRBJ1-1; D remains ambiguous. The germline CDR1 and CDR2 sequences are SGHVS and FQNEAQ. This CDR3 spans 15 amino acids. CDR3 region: CASSPRSGLNSEAFF. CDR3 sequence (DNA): TGTGCCAGCAGCCCCCGTTCGGGGTTGAACTCTGAAGCTTTCTTT.

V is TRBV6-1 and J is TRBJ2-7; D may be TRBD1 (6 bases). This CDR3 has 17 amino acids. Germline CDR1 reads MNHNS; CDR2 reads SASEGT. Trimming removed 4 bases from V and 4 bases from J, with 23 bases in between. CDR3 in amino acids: CASSGGRLGRAGYEQYF. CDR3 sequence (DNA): TGTGCCAGCAGTGGGGGGCGGCTGGGCCGGGCCGGTTACGAGCAGTACTTC.

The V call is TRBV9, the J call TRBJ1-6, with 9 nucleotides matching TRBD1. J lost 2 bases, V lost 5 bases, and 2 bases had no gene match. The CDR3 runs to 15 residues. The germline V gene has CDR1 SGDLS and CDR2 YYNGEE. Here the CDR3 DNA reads TGTGCCAGCAGTAGGGACAGGGCCTATAATTCACCCCTCCACTTT. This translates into CASSRDRAYNSPLHF.

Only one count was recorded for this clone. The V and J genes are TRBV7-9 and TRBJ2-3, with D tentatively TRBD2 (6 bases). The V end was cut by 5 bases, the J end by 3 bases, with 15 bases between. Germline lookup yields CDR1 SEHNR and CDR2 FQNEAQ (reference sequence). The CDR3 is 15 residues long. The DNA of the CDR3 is TGTGCCAGCAGCCGTAGACTAGGTGGTACAGATACGCAGTATTTT. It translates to CASSRRLGGTDTQYF.

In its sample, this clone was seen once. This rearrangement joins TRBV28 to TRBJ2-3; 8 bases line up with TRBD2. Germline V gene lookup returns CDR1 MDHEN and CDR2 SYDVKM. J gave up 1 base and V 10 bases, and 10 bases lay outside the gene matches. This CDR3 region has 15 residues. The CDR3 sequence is CATSGGGPGTDTQYF. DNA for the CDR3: TGTGCCACTTCGGGGGGGGGACCGGGCACAGATACGCAGTATTTT. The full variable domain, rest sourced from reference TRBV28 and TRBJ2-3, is DVKVTQSSRYLVKRTGEKVFLECVQDMDHENMFWYRQDPGLGLRLIYFSYDVKMKEKGDIPEGYSVSREKKERFSLILESASTNQTSMYLCATSGGGPGTDTQYFGPGTRLTVL.

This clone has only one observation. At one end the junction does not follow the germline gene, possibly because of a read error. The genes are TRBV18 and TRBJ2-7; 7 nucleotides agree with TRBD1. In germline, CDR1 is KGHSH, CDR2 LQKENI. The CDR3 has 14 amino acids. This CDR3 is CASSPRDSVYGQYF. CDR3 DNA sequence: TGTGCCAGCTCACCCCGGGACAGCGTCTACGGGCAGTACTTC.

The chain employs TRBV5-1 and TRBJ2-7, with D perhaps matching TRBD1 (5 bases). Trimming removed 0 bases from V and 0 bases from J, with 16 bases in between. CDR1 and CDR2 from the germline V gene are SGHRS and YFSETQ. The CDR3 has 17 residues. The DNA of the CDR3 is TGCGCCAGCAGCTTGGTGGGCAGGGATGTTAGCTCCTACGAGCAGTACTTC. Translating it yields CASSLVGRDVSSYEQYF.

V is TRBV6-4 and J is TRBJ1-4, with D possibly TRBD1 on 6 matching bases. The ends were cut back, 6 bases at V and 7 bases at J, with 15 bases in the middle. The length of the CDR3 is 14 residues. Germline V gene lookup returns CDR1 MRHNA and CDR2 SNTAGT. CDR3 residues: CASSLNGGSEKLFF. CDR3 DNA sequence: TGTGCCAGCAGCTTAAATGGGGGCTCTGAAAAACTGTTTTTT.

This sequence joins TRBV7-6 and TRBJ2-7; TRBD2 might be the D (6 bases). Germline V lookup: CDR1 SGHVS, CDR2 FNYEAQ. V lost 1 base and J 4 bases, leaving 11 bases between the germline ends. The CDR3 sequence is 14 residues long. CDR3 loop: CASSLVAGPYEQYF. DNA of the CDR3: TGTGCCAGCAGCTTAGTTGCGGGACCGTACGAGCAGTACTTC.

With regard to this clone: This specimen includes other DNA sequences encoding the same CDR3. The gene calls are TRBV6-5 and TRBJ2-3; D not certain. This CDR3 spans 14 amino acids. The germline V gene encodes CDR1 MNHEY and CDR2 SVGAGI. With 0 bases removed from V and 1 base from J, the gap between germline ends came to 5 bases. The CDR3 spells CASSYSRGTDTQYF. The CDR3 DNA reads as TGTGCCAGCAGTTACTCCCGGGGCACAGATACGCAGTATTTT.

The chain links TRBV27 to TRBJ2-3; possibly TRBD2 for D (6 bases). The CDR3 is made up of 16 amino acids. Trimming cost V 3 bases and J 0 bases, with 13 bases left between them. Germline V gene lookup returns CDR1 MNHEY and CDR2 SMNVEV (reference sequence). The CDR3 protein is CASSLNGSPSTDTQYF. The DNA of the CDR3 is TGTGCCAGCAGTTTGAACGGGAGTCCCAGCACAGATACGCAGTATTTT.

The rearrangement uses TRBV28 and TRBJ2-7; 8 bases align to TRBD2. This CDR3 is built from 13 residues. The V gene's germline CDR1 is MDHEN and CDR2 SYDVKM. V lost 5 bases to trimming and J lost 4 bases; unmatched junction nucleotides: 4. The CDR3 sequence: CASSQRGGYEQYF. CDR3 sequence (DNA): TGTGCCAGCAGTCAACGGGGGGGTTACGAGCAGTACTTC.

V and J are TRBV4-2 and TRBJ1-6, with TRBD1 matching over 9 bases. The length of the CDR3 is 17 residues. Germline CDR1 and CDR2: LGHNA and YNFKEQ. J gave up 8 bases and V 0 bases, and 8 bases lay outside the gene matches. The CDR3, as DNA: TGTGCCAGCAGCCAAGATCCCCTAACAGGGGGCGATTCACCCCTCCACTTT. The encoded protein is CASSQDPLTGGDSPLHF.

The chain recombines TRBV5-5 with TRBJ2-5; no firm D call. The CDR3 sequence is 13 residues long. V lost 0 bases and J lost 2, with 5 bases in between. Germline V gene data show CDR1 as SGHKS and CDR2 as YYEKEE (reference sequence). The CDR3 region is CASSLAFQETQYF. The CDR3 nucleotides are TGTGCCAGCAGCTTGGCCTTTCAAGAGACCCAGTACTTC.

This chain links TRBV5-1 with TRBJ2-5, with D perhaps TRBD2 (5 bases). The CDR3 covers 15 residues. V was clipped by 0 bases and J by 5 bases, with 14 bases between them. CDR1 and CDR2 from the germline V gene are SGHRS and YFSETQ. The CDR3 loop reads CASSLVGLADETQYF. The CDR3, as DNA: TGCGCCAGCAGCTTGGTCGGGCTAGCAGATGAGACCCAGTACTTC.

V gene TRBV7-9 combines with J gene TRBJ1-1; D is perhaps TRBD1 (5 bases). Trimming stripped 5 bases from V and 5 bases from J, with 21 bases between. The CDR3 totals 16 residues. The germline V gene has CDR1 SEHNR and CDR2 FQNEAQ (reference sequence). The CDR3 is CASSRHGTAGRTEAFF. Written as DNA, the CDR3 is TGTGCCAGCAGCCGTCATGGGACCGCGGGAAGGACTGAAGCTTTCTTT.

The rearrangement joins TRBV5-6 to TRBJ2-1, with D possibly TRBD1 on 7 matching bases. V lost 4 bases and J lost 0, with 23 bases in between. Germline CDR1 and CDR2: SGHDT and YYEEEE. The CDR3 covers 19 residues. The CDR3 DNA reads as TGTGCCAGCAGCCTCAGGGGGGAATACTATACCAGCTCCTACAATGAGCAGTTCTTC. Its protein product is CASSLRGEYYTSSYNEQFF.

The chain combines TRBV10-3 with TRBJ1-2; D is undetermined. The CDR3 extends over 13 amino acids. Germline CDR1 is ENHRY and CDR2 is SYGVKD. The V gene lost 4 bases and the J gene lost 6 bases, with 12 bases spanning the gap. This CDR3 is CAISGPGLDGYTF. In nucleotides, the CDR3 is TGTGCCATCAGTGGGCCAGGATTAGATGGCTACACCTTC.

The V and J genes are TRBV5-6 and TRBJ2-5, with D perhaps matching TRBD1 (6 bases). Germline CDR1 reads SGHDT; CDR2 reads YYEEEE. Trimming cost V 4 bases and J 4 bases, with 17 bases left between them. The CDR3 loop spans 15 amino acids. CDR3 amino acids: CASSPGQWRRETQYF. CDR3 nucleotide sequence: TGTGCCAGCAGCCCTGGACAGTGGCGACGAGAGACCCAGTACTTC.

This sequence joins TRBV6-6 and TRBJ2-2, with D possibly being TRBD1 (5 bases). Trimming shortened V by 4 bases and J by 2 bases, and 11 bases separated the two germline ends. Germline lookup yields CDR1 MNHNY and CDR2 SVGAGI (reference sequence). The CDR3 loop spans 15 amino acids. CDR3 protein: CASSSSDTNTGELFF. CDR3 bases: TGTGCCAGCAGTTCGTCGGACACAAACACCGGGGAGCTGTTTTTT.